Presented here are 9 T cell receptor beta chains from one specimen sequenced in a study of shared clonotypes between healthy human individuals (dated by TCRdb to 2019 to 2021). Receptors were amplified or captured by the immunoSEQ multiplex PCR assay. What TCRdb holds here is the immuneACCESS table cut down to in-frame rearrangements. Part of the clones is not present; checked against another copy, under half of the missing clones reflect an unresolved V gene, and the others are unexplained. Recorded for this sample are 2 million to 2.5 million clones; around 95% of them occurred a single time. Over 0.1% of the sample lies in the top ten. The specimen was naive CD4+ T cells sorted from blood. Taken with the paper, the label for cell subset or site translates to: CD45RA+ positively selected. These receptor sequences come from a young man in good health.

The V call is TRBV30, the J call TRBJ2-5, with 7 positions matching TRBD1. Germline CDR1 GTSNPN, CDR2 SVGIG (reference sequence). This CDR3 spans 12 amino acids. Trimming took 5 bases from V and 5 from J; bases not matched to a gene: 5. CDR3 sequence reads: CAWQTGLETQYF. Written as DNA, the CDR3 is TGTGCCTGGCAGACAGGGCTCGAGACCCAGTACTTC.

The chain uses TRBV5-4 and TRBJ2-1; maybe TRBD2 (5 bases). Trimming pared 2 bases from V and 2 bases from J, leaving 11 bases between. The V gene's germline CDR1 is SGHNT and CDR2 YYREEE (reference sequence). This CDR3 region has 15 residues. As DNA, the CDR3 is TGTGCCAGCAGCTTCGGAGGAGCGGCCTACAATGAGCAGTTCTTC. Protein sequence: CASSFGGAAYNEQFF.

The chain has TRBV5-1 and TRBJ1-4, with TRBD1 as a possible D gene (5 bases). CDR1 is SGHRS and CDR2 is YFSETQ in the germline V gene. This CDR3 has 14 residues. V lost 0 bases and J lost 10, with 13 bases in between. DNA for the CDR3: TGCGCCAGCAGCTTGGAGGGAGCTGGGGGAAAACTGTTTTTT. Translation gives CASSLEGAGGKLFF.

The rearrangement links TRBV27 to TRBJ2-1; D may be TRBD2 (6 bases). Germline CDR1 reads MNHEY; CDR2 reads SMNVEV (reference sequence). This CDR3 has 15 residues. The ends were cut back, 6 bases at V and 1 base at J, with 13 bases in the middle. The CDR3 loop reads CASSLEGRSYNEQFF. Here the CDR3 DNA reads TGTGCCAGCAGCTTGGAGGGAAGATCCTACAATGAGCAGTTCTTC.

The chain is built from TRBV7-9 and TRBJ1-2, with TRBD1 matching over 9 bases. The V gene end was trimmed by 5 bases and the J gene end by 4 bases; junction bases not matched to a gene: 2. CDR3 length: 13 residues. Germline V gene lookup returns CDR1 SEHNR and CDR2 FQNEAQ (reference sequence). The CDR3, as DNA: TGTGCCAGCAGCCGACAGGGGGGCTATGGCTACACCTTC. Translation: CASSRQGGYGYTF.

CDR3 sequence reads: CASREGQSYEQYF. The CDR3 coding sequence is TGTGCCAGCAGGGAGGGACAGTCCTACGAGCAGTACTTC. The chain employs TRBV6-5 and TRBJ2-7; tentative D call: TRBD1 (7 bases). The CDR3 is made up of 13 amino acids. Trimming left V 6 bases short and J 1 base short, with 10 bases between. Germline V lookup: CDR1 MNHEY, CDR2 SVGAGI.

As concerns this clone: Other DNA sequences within the sample encode an identical CDR3. The chain recombines TRBV2 with TRBJ2-7; D gene ambiguous. This CDR3 contains 10 residues. V was pared by 8 bases and J by 1 base, with 3 bases between. Germline V gives CDR1 SNHLY, CDR2 FYNNEI. The CDR3 DNA reads as TGTGCCAGCTCTTCCTACGAGCAGTACTTC. It codes for CASSSYEQYF. The variable domain in full, completed from reference TRBV2 and TRBJ2-7, reads EPEVTQTPSHQVTQMGQEVILRCVPISNHLYFYWYRQILGQKVEFLVSFYNNEISEKSEIFDDQFSVERPDGSNFTLKIRSTKLEDSAMYFCASSSYEQYFGPGTRLTVT.

This chain links TRBV7-2 with TRBJ1-6; D gene uncertain. Germline CDR1 SGHTA, CDR2 FQGNSA. This CDR3 is built from 15 residues. Between the trimmed V and J ends, which lost 3 bases and 8 bases, there was a span of 14 bases. The DNA of the CDR3 is TGTGCCAGCAGCTTTCGTGCCGGGTTCGATTCACCCCTCCACTTT. Encoded protein: CASSFRAGFDSPLHF.

V and J are TRBV29-1 and TRBJ2-1; the match to TRBD1 covers 9 bases. The CDR3 contains 14 residues. The germline gives CDR1 SQVTM, CDR2 ANQGSEA. The V gene end was trimmed by 6 bases and the J gene end by 0 bases; junction bases not matched to a gene: 3. For the CDR3, the DNA is TGCAGCGTGTTGGGACAGGGCTCCTACAATGAGCAGTTCTTC. It specifies CSVLGQGSYNEQFF.